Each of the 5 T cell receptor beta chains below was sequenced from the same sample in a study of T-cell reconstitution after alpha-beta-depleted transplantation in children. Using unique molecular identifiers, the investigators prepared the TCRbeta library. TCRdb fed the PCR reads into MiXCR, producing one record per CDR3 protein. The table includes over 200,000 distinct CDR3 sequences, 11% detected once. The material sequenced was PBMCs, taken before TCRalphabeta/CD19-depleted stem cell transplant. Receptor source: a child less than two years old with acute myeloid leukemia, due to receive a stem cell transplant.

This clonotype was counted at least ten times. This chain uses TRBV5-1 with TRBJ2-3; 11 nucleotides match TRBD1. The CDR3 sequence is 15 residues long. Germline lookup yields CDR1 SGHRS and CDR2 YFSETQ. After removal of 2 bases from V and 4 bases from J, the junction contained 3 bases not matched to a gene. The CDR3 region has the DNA TGCGCCAGCAGCTTCGGGACAGGGGGGTCAGATACGCAGTATTTT. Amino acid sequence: CASSFGTGGSDTQYF.

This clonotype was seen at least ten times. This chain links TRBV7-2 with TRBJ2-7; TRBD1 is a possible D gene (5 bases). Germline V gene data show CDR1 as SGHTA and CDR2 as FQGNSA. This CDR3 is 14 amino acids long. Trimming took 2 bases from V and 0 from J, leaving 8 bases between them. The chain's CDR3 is CASSLKGHSYEQYF. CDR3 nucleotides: TGTGCCAGCAGCTTAAAAGGACACTCCTACGAGCAGTACTTC.

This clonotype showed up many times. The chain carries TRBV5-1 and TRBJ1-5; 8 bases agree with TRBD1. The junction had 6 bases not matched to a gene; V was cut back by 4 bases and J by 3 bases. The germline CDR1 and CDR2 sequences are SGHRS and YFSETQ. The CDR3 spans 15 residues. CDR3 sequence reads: CASSPRDRLNQPQHF. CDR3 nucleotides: TGCGCCAGCAGCCCCCGGGACAGGCTCAATCAGCCCCAGCATTTT.

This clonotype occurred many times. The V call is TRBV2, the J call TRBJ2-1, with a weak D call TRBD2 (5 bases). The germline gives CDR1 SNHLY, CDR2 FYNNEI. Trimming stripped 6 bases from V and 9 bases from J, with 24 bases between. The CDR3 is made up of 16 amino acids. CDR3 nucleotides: TGTGCCAGCAGCCGTGGAAGTAGCGTATCGGTTGGTGAGCAGTTCTTC. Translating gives CASSRGSSVSVGEQFF.

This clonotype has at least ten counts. CDR3 coding DNA: TGCGCCAGCAGCCTCAGACTAGCGGGAGGGTGGAATGAGCAGTTCTTC. This gives the protein CASSLRLAGGWNEQFF. This sequence joins TRBV4-3 and TRBJ2-1; 14 bases agree with TRBD2. CDR1 and CDR2 from the germline V gene are LGHNA and YSLEER. The V and J ends lost 4 bases and 7 bases, in that order; junction bases with no gene match: 6. This CDR3 spans 16 amino acids.